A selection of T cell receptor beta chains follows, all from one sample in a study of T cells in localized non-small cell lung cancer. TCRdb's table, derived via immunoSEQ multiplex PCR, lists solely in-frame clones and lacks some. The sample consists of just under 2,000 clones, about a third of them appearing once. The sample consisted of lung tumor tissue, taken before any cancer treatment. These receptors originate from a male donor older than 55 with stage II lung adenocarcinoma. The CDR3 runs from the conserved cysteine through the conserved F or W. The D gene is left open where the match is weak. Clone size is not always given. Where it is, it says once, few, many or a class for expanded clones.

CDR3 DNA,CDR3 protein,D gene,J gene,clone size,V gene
TGTGCCAGCTCACCGACAGGCCCAGGGGATGGCTACACCTTC,CASSPTGPGDGYTF,.,TRBJ1-2,.,TRBV18
TGTGCCAGCAGCTTTGGGGGAAGGAACACTGAAGCTTTCTTT,CASSFGGRNTEAFF,.,TRBJ1-1,.,TRBV7-6
TGCGCCAGCAGTGATCGCGGGCAAGAGACCCAGTACTTC,CASSDRGQETQYF,.,TRBJ2-5,.,TRBV10-2
TGTGCCAGCAGCTCCACCATGGAGGCTAGCGGCTACAATGAGCAGTTCTTC,CASSSTMEASGYNEQFF,TRBD2,TRBJ2-1,medium-sized,TRBV11-3
TGTGCCAGCTCACCGGGCTTGAACACTGAAGCTTTCTTT,CASSPGLNTEAFF,.,TRBJ1-1,.,TRBV18
TGTGCCAGCAGCTTGACAGGGGTCTCCACCGGGGAGCTGTTTTTT,CASSLTGVSTGELFF,TRBD1,TRBJ2-2,.,TRBV11-3
TGCGCCAGCAGCCAGTTAGGGCCCTCTGGTGAGCAGTTCTTC,CASSQLGPSGEQFF,.,TRBJ2-1,.,TRBV5-1
TGTGCCAGCAGTACCGGGACAGGGGGCGCGGAGACCCAGTACTTC,CASSTGTGGAETQYF,TRBD1,TRBJ2-5,.,TRBV27
TGCGCCGGTTTTAACACCCGGGGGACCGGGGAGCTGTTTTTT,CAGFNTRGTGELFF,.,TRBJ2-2,few,TRBV23-1
TGTGCCAGCAGGCAAGTGCAGACATTATACGAGCAGTACTTC,CASRQVQTLYEQYF,.,TRBJ2-7,medium-sized,TRBV6-8
TGTGCCAGCAGCGTAGGACGGTTTTCCTACGAGCAGTACTTC,CASSVGRFSYEQYF,.,TRBJ2-7,medium-sized,TRBV9
TGTGCCAGCAGTGAACCTAGGGGGGGCTTTACCTATGGCTACACCTTC,CASSEPRGGFTYGYTF,.,TRBJ1-2,.,TRBV2
TGTGCCAGTAGTCCCCCGGGACTAACGCACTACGAGCAGTACTTC,CASSPPGLTHYEQYF,TRBD2,TRBJ2-7,.,TRBV19
TGTGCCAGCAGTTTACAGGGAGTCTACGAGCAGTACTTC,CASSLQGVYEQYF,.,TRBJ2-7,few,TRBV6-8
TGTGCCAGCAGCGTAGCTACCGTTGGCTACACCTTC,CASSVATVGYTF,.,TRBJ1-2,.,TRBV9
TGTGCCAGCCCATGGAATGGCAGGACAGGGGGCTTAGCTGCGCAGTATTTT,CASPWNGRTGGLAAQYF,TRBD1,TRBJ2-3,few,TRBV9
TGTGCCAGCAGTCAACCAGGACAGGGGGCTTCAGAGACCCAGTACTTC,CASSQPGQGASETQYF,TRBD1,TRBJ2-5,.,TRBV28
TGTGCCAGTAGTATCCGGGACGGGAATTCACCCCTCCACTTT,CASSIRDGNSPLHF,.,TRBJ1-6,.,TRBV19
TGTGCCAGCAGTTTGTCCAGGGGGATGGAGACCCAGTACTTC,CASSLSRGMETQYF,TRBD1,TRBJ2-5,few,TRBV6-8
TGTGCCAGCAGTATGACAGGTAGCTCCTATAATTCACCCCTCCACTTT,CASSMTGSSYNSPLHF,.,TRBJ1-6,.,TRBV9
TGTGCCAGCAGCTCCGGGACAGGGTTAGGGGCCAACGTCCTGACTTTC,CASSSGTGLGANVLTF,TRBD1,TRBJ2-6,few,TRBV11-3
TGTGCCAGCAGCGACAGGGGGCTAAGTGATACGCAGTATTTT,CASSDRGLSDTQYF,TRBD1,TRBJ2-3,medium-sized,TRBV7-6
TGTGCCAGCAGCTTTCAACCAGGATCTGGTGGCTACACCTTC,CASSFQPGSGGYTF,.,TRBJ1-2,few,TRBV11-3
TGTGCCAGTAGTATCCCCGGACAGAAGATTAATGGCTACACCTTC,CASSIPGQKINGYTF,.,TRBJ1-2,few,TRBV19
TGTGCCAGTAGCAAGCACAGAGACAAAGCTTTCTTT,CASSKHRDKAFF,.,TRBJ1-1,.,TRBV19
TGTGCCAGCAGTTACCCTGGACTAGCGCTTACCTACGAGCAGTACTTC,CASSYPGLALTYEQYF,TRBD2,TRBJ2-7,medium-sized,TRBV6-8
TGTGCCTGGTCGACAGGGCGAGTAAACGAAAAACTGTTTTTT,CAWSTGRVNEKLFF,TRBD1,TRBJ1-4,few,TRBV30
TGTGCCAGCAGTTTCTCAGATTACACTGAAGCTTTCTTT,CASSFSDYTEAFF,.,TRBJ1-1,.,TRBV28
TGTGCCAGCTCACCTGGAGGGTCCCAAGAGACCCAGTACTTC,CASSPGGSQETQYF,.,TRBJ2-5,.,TRBV18
TGTGCCAGTAGTATAGATCAGGCAGCTAACTATGGCTACACCTTC,CASSIDQAANYGYTF,.,TRBJ1-2,.,TRBV19
TGTGCCAGTCATTTGGGGACTGGGGCCAACGTCCTGACTTTC,CASHLGTGANVLTF,.,TRBJ2-6,.,TRBV19
TGTGCCACCGGACAGGGCAATCAGCCCCAGCATTTT,CATGQGNQPQHF,TRBD1,TRBJ1-5,.,TRBV19
TGTGCCAGCAGCTTTTCCCGGGACCAAGAGACCCAGTACTTC,CASSFSRDQETQYF,.,TRBJ2-5,.,TRBV11-3
TGTGCCAGCAGCCAAGGACAGGGGTATAATTCACCCCTCCACTTT,CASSQGQGYNSPLHF,TRBD1,TRBJ1-6,few,TRBV14
TGTGCCAGCAGGTTCGGGCCGAGAGAGAACACTGAAGCTTTCTTT,CASRFGPRENTEAFF,.,TRBJ1-1,few,TRBV11-3
TGTGCCACCAGCAGGGACAGGTTGACGGGAAACACCATATATTTT,CATSRDRLTGNTIYF,TRBD1,TRBJ1-3,.,TRBV15
TGTGCCAGTAGTACCGGAACAGGGTCTAGCAATCAGCCCCAGCATTTT,CASSTGTGSSNQPQHF,.,TRBJ1-5,few,TRBV19
TGTGCCACCAGCAGTGGACAGATCTCTGGGGCCAACGTCCTGACTTTC,CATSSGQISGANVLTF,.,TRBJ2-6,.,TRBV15
TGTGCCAGCCTGGGACTAGCGGGAGTCAGTGTCAAAAACATTCAGTACTTC,CASLGLAGVSVKNIQYF,TRBD2,TRBJ2-4,.,TRBV6-8
TGTGCCAGTAGTATGGGTAGGCGGAGCGGGAGGGCCGTATACGAGCAGTACTTC,CASSMGRRSGRAVYEQYF,TRBD2,TRBJ2-7,.,TRBV19
TGTGCCACCAGCAGAGATCTCGAGGTTGACGAGCAGTACTTC,CATSRDLEVDEQYF,.,TRBJ2-7,.,TRBV15
TGCAGCGTTGCCTCCGGGGGCGGCCCACCCCCATACGAGCAGTACTTC,CSVASGGGPPPYEQYF,.,TRBJ2-7,.,TRBV29-1